One and the same sample provided the 9 T cell receptor beta chains below, sequenced in a study of blood T cell repertoires in COVID-19. The data were produced by immunoSEQ multiplex PCR, yet TCRdb's version contains in-frame clones alone and is incomplete. The sample has 200,000 or so clones; 85% are singletons. What was sequenced was peripheral blood. The receptors were sampled from a man aged 50 or older who had recovered from COVID-19.

The rearrangement links TRBV15 to TRBJ2-1, with 12 bases that match TRBD2. The CDR3 sequence is 17 residues long. Germline values: CDR1 LNHNV, CDR2 YYDKDF (reference sequence). Losses at the gene ends were 5 bases for V and 7 bases for J; bases not matched to a gene: 12. CDR3 residues: CATSSPPLAGGPNEQFF. CDR3 in DNA: TGTGCCACCAGCTCCCCACCGCTAGCGGGAGGGCCAAATGAGCAGTTCTTC. Full variable domain (missing parts from reference TRBV15 and TRBJ2-1): DAMVIQNPRYQVTQFGKPVTLSCSQTLNHNVMYWYQQKSSQAPKLLFHYYDKDFNNEADTPDNFQSRRPNTSFCFLDIRSPGLGDTAMYLCATSSPPLAGGPNEQFFGPGTRLTVL.

This chain connects TRBV5-5 to TRBJ2-3; 7 bases are a match to TRBD2. CDR3 length: 15 amino acids. The trim removed 4 bases at V and 4 bases at J, leaving 9 bases unmatched. In germline, CDR1 is SGHKS, CDR2 YYEKEE (reference sequence). The CDR3 nucleotides read TGTGCCAGCAGCCCTCGGGGGGTGGCTGCAGATACGCAGTATTTT. Protein product: CASSPRGVAADTQYF.

J is TRBJ1-5 and V is TRBV19; D not certain. The germline gives CDR1 LNHDA, CDR2 SQIVND (reference sequence). The CDR3 has 15 residues. The V end lost 8 bases, the J end lost 0 bases, and 14 bases lay between the germline ends. CDR3 nucleotide sequence: TGTGCCAGTCGAGTGGTTCTTTATAGCAATCAGCCCCAGCATTTT. It translates to CASRVVLYSNQPQHF.

Concerning this clone itself: At one end, the junction sequence differs from germline, possibly due to a read error. V is TRBV2 and J is TRBJ2-7; the D gene is possibly TRBD1 (5 bases). The CDR3 totals 13 residues. The germline V gene has CDR1 SNHLY and CDR2 FYNNEI. The CDR3 sequence: CASRGQGNYDQYF. CDR3 sequence (DNA): TGTGCCAGCAGGGGGCAGGGTAACTACGATCAGTACTTC.

This clone has just one count. The rearrangement links TRBV10-3 to TRBJ1-6; TRBD1 might be the D (5 bases). V was clipped by 5 bases and J by 11 bases, with 13 bases between them. Germline V CDR1 and CDR2: ENHRY, SYGVKD. The CDR3 is made up of 13 amino acids. CDR3 nucleotides: TGTGCCATCAGTCCAGGGACTCGGACACCCCTCCACTTT. It encodes CAISPGTRTPLHF.

The chain recombines TRBV19 with TRBJ2-7; TRBD2 matches 7 bases. This CDR3 comprises 14 residues. Germline V CDR1 and CDR2: LNHDA, SQIVND (reference sequence). V lost 2 bases, J lost 2 bases, and 3 bases stayed unmatched. In nucleotides, the CDR3 is TGTGCCAGTAGTATATACGCGGGAGCCTACGAGCAGTACTTC. Amino acids: CASSIYAGAYEQYF.

The chain carries TRBV2 and TRBJ2-1; 11 nucleotides match TRBD2. V shed 2 bases and J 8 bases; nucleotides not matched to a gene: 8. There are 16 residues in the CDR3. CDR1 SNHLY and CDR2 FYNNEI come from the germline V gene. The CDR3 DNA reads as TGTGCCAGCAGTGAACTAGCGGGAGGTCTCGGGGATGAGCAGTTCTTC. It translates to CASSELAGGLGDEQFF.

The chain couples TRBV5-6 to TRBJ2-7; 7 bases are a match to TRBD1. CDR3 size: 14 residues. The V and J ends lost 4 bases and 2 bases, in that order; junction bases with no gene match: 6. CDR1 and CDR2 from the germline V gene are SGHDT and YYEEEE. The chain's CDR3 is CASSTTGLAYEQYF. In DNA form, the CDR3 reads TGTGCCAGCAGCACGACAGGGTTGGCCTACGAGCAGTACTTC.

The rearrangement uses TRBV2 and TRBJ1-6; perhaps TRBD1 as D (6 bases). The CDR3 loop spans 14 amino acids. Germline lookup yields CDR1 SNHLY and CDR2 FYNNEI. Trimming removed 5 bases at V and 5 bases at J, with 10 bases between. The DNA of the CDR3 is TGTGCCAGCAGTCTCAGGGGAAATAATTCACCCCTCCACTTT. Amino acids: CASSLRGNNSPLHF. Using reference TRBV2 and TRBJ1-6 for the parts outside the CDR3, the full variable domain is EPEVTQTPSHQVTQMGQEVILRCVPISNHLYFYWYRQILGQKVEFLVSFYNNEISEKSEIFDDQFSVERPDGSNFTLKIRSTKLEDSAMYFCASSLRGNNSPLHFGNGTRLTVT.